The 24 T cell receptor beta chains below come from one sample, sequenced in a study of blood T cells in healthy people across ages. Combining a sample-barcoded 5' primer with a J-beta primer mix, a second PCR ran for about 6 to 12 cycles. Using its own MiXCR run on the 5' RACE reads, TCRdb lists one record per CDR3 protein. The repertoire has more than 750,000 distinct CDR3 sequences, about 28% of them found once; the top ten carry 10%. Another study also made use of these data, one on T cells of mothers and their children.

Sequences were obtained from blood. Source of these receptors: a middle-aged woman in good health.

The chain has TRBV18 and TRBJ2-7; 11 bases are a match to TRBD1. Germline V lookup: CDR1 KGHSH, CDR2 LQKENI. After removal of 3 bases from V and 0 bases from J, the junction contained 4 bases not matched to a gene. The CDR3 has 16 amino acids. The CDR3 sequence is CASSPTGTGGSYEQYF. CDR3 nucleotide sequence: TGTGCCAGCTCACCCACAGGGACAGGGGGCTCCTACGAGCAGTACTTC.

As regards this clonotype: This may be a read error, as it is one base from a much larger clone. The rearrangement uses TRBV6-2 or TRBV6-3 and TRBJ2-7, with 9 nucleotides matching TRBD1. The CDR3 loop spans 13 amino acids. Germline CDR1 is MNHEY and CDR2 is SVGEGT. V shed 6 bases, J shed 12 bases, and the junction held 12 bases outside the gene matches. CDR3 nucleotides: TGTGCCAGCAGAACGGGGGACAGGGTGGTTCGGTACTTC. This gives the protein CASRTGDRVVRYF.

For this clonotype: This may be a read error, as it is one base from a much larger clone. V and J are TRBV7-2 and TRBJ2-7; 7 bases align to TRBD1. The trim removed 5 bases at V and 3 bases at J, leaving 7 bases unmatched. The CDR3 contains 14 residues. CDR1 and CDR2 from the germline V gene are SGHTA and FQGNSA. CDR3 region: CTSSRQGKDYEQYF. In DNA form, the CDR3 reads TGTACCAGCAGCCGACAGGGTAAGGACTACGAGCAGTACTTC.

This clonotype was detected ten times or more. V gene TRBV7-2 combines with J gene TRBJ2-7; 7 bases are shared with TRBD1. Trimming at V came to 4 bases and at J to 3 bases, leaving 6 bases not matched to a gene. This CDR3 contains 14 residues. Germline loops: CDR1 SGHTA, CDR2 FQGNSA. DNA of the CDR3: TGTGCCAGCAGCTCCCAACCAGGGGGCTACGAGCAGTACTTC. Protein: CASSSQPGGYEQYF.

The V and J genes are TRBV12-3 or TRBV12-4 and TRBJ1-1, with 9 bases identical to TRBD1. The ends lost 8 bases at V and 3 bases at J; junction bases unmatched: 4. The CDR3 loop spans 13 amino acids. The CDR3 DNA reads TGTGCCAGCGGCCACAGGGGGCACACTGAAGCTTTCTTT. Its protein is CASGHRGHTEAFF.

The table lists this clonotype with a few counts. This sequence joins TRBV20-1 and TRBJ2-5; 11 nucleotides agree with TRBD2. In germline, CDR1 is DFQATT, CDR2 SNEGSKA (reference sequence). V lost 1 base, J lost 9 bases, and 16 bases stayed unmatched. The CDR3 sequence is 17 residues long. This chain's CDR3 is CSARGSLTSGGREPQYF. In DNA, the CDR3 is TGCAGTGCTAGAGGTTCCCTTACTAGCGGGGGACGGGAGCCCCAGTACTTC.

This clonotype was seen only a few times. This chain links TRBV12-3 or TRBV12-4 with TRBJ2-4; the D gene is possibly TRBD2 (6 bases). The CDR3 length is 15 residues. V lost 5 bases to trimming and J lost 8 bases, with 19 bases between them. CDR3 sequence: CASSHATRDCHIQYF. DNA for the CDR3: TGTGCCAGCAGTCATGCCACTAGGGACTGTCACATTCAGTACTTC.

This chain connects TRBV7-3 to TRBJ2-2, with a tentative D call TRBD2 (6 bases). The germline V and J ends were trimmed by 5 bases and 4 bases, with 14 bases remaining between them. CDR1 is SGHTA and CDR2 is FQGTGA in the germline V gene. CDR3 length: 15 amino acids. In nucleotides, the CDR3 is TGTGCCAGCAGCCTGACGGGACTGACCACCGGGGAGCTGTTTTTT. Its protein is CASSLTGLTTGELFF.

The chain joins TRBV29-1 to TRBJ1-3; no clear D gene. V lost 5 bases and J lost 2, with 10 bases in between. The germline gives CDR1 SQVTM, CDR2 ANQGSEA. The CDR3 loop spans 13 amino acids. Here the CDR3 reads CSVQEKAGNTIYF. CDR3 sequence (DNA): TGCAGCGTTCAGGAGAAAGCTGGAAACACCATATATTTT.

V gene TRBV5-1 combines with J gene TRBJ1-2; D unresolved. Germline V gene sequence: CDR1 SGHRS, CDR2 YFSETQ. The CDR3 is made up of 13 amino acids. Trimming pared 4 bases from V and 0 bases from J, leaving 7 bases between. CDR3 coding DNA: TGCGCCAGCAGCACACAGACTAACTATGGCTACACCTTC. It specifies CASSTQTNYGYTF.

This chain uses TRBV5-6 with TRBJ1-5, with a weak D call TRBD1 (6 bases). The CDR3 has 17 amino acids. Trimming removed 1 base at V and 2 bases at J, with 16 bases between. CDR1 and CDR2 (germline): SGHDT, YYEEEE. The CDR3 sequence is CASSLWLGNRGNQPQHF. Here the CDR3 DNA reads TGTGCCAGCAGCTTGTGGTTAGGCAACAGGGGCAATCAGCCCCAGCATTTT.

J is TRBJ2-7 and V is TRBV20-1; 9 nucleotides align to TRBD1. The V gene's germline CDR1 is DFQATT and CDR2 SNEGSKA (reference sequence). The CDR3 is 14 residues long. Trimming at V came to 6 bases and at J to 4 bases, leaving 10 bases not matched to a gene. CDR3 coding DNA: TGCAGTGCCCCAAGCCCGGGACAGGGTTACGAGCAGTACTTC. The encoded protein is CSAPSPGQGYEQYF.

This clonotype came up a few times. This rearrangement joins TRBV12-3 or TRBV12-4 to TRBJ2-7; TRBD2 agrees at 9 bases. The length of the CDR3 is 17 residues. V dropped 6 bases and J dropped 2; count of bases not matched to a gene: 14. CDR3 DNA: TGTGCCAGCAGCCTAGGTATGAGCGGGGGGCCAACCTACGAGCAGTACTTC. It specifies CASSLGMSGGPTYEQYF.

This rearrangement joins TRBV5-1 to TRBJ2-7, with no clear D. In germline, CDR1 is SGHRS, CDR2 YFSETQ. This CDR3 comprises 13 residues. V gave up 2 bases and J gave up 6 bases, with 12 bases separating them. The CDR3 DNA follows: TGCGCCAGCAGCTTCGACTCCGACTCCGAGCAGTACTTC. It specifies CASSFDSDSEQYF.

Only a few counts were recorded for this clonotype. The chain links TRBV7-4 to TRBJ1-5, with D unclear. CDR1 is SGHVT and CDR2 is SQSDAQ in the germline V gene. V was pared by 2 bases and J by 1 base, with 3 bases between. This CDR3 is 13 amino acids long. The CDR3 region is CASSLPSNQPQHF. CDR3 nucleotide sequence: TGTGCCAGCAGCTTACCCAGCAATCAGCCCCAGCATTTT.

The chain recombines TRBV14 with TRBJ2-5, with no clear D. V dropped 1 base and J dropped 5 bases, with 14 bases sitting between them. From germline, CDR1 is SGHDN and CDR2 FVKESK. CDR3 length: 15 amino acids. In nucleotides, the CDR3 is TGTGCCAGCAGCCAAGTCGGCTACCCTGGGGAGACCCAGTACTTC. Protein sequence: CASSQVGYPGETQYF. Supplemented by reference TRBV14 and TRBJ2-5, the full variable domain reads EAGVTQFPSHSVIEKGQTVTLRCDPISGHDNLYWYRRVMGKEIKFLLHFVKESKQDESGMPNNRFLAERTGGTYSTLKVQPAELEDSGVYFCASSQVGYPGETQYFGPGTRLLVL.

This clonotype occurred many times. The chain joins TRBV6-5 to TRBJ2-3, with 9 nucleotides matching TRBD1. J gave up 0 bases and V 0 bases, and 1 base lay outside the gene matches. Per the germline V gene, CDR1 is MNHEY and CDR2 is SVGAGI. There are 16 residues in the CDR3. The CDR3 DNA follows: TGTGCCAGCAGTTACTCACAGGGGGCGAGCACAGATACGCAGTATTTT. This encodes CASSYSQGASTDTQYF.

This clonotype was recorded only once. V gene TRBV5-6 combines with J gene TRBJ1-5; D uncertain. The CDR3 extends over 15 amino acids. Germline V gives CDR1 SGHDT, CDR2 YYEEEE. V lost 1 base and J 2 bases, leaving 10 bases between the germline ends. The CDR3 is CASSLIGNGNQPQHF. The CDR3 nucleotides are TGTGCCAGCAGCTTGATTGGTAATGGCAATCAGCCCCAGCATTTT.

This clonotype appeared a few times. CDR3 coding DNA: TGTGCCAGCCGAACAGGGTTAATCGCTGAAGCTTTCTTT. This codes for CASRTGLIAEAFF. This rearrangement joins TRBV6-5 to TRBJ1-1; TRBD1 is a possible D gene (6 bases). CDR1 and CDR2 (germline): MNHEY, SVGAGI. V lost 8 bases and J 6 bases, leaving 16 bases between the germline ends. This CDR3 has 13 residues.

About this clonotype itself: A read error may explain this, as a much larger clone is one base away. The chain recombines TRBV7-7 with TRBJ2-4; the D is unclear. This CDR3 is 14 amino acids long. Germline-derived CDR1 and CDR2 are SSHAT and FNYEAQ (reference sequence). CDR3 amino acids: CASSFQSSYNEQYF. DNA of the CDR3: TGTGCTAGCAGCTTTCAGAGCTCCTACAATGAGCAGTACTTC.

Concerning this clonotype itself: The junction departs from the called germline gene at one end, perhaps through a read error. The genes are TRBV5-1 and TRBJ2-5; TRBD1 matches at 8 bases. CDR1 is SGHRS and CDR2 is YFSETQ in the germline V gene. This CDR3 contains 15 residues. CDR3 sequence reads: CASSLTTGEGETQDF. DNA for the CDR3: TGCGCCAGCAGCTTAACGACAGGGGAAGGAGAGACCCAGGACTTC.

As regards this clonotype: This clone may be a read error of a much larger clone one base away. For the CDR3, the DNA is TGCAGTGCTCTCAGACCGATTCTGGGGAGCAATCAGCCCCAGCATTTT. Its protein is CSALRPILGSNQPQHF. The rearrangement links TRBV20-1 to TRBJ1-5; D is undetermined. V dropped 5 bases and J dropped 1 base, with 18 bases sitting between them. Germline CDR1 DFQATT, CDR2 SNEGSKA (reference sequence). The CDR3 totals 16 residues.

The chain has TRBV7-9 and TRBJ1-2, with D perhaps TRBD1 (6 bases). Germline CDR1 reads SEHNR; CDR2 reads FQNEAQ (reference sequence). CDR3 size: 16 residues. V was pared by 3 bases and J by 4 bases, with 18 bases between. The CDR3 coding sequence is TGTGCCAGCAGCTTTCCCGGGACAAGGCCCAGCTATGGCTACACCTTC. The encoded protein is CASSFPGTRPSYGYTF. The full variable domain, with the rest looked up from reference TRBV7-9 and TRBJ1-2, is DTGVSQNPRHKITKRGQNVTFRCDPISEHNRLYWYRQTLGQGPEFLTYFQNEAQLEKSRLLSDRFSAERPKGSFSTLEIQRTEQGDSAMYLCASSFPGTRPSYGYTFGSGTRLTVV.

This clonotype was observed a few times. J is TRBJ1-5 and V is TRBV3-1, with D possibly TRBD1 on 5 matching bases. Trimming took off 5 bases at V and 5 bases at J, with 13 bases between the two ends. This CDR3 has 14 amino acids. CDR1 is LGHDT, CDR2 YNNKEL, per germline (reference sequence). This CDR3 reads CASSSGTVYQPQHF. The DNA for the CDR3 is TGTGCCAGCAGCTCTGGGACCGTTTATCAGCCCCAGCATTTT.